This T cell receptor beta chain was recorded in a study of T-cell memory formation after mild COVID-19. Background on the study: Across donors, TCR clusters were largely donor specific.

Only a few counts were recorded for this clonotype. Its antigen is unknown. Using its own MiXCR run on the 5' RACE reads, TCRdb lists one record per CDR3 protein. The table has under 250,000 distinct CDR3 sequences, 8% to 9.5% seen once. Germline V CDR1 and CDR2: SGHTA, FQGNSA. Trimming at V came to 1 base and at J to 7 bases, leaving 3 bases not matched to a gene. The CDR3 sequence is 13 residues long. Study-level results: Clones shrinking from day 15 to 85 showed even CD4/CD8 mixes; later expanders tilted CD4+. Clones which contracted sat mainly in CM and EM if CD4+, and in EMRA if CD8+. Whether second-wave clones peaking at day 37 were SARS-CoV-2 specific went unconfirmed.

The sequence came from a young man who had mild COVID-19 (a few samples of this study predate the infection). Cell type and time point are not known. What was sequenced was PBMCs or a T cell subset sorted from them (not recorded which). The chain uses TRBV7-2 and TRBJ1-2; 7 positions match TRBD1. The CDR3 coding sequence is TGTGCCAGCAGCTTAGACAGGGGAAGTGGCTACACCTTC. As protein: CASSLDRGSGYTF.